This T cell receptor (beta chain) derives from a study of blood T cells in healthy people across ages. The CDR3 runs 14 residues. CDR1 and CDR2 (germline): SGHAT, FQNNGV. V lost 5 bases and J 2 bases, leaving 11 bases between the germline ends. Notes on the study in general: Both naive CD4+ cell counts and diversity were greater in long-lived donors than in aged donors.

Remarks on this clonotype: Its antigen is undetermined.

Using a J-beta primer mix together with a sample-barcoded 5' primer, a second PCR was run for roughly 6 to 12 cycles. TCRdb called the 5' RACE reads again in MiXCR, with one record for every CDR3 protein. This sample has about 970,000 distinct CDR3 sequences; approximately 50% occur once, and the top ten carry about a fifth. The TCR originated in a woman aged 60-70 years in good health. Sequenced material: blood. The J gene is TRBJ2-3, the V gene TRBV11-2, with D tentatively TRBD1 (5 bases). CDR3 coding DNA: TGTGCCAGCAGCGGGGCAGGGCTCACAGATACGCAGTATTTT. Its protein product is CASSGAGLTDTQYF.